This T cell receptor beta chain was sequenced for a study of blood T cell repertoires in COVID-19. Study as a whole: T cells, B-cell-depleted T cells, or PBMCs supplied cDNA or gDNA.

Original processing notes: The authors estimated nucleated cell counts from reference gene primer amplification. Clones were sequenced by immunoSEQ multiplex PCR, and TCRdb holds only the in-frame ones, with some missing. That table gives V, J and clone size, and the DNA gave D and trimming. This sample has about 140,000 clones, with about 80% found just once. V lost 0 bases to trimming and J lost 9 bases, with 5 bases between them. The CDR3 runs to 10 residues. Germline CDR1 reads DFQATT; CDR2 reads SNEGSKA (reference sequence). The TCR comes from a human donor in a cohort sampled during active COVID-19. The sequencing sample was made of peripheral blood. V gene TRBV20-1 combines with J gene TRBJ1-1; unclear D gene. The CDR3 bases are TGCAGTGCTAGAGACATCAAAGCTTTCTTT. This sequence encodes CSARDIKAFF.